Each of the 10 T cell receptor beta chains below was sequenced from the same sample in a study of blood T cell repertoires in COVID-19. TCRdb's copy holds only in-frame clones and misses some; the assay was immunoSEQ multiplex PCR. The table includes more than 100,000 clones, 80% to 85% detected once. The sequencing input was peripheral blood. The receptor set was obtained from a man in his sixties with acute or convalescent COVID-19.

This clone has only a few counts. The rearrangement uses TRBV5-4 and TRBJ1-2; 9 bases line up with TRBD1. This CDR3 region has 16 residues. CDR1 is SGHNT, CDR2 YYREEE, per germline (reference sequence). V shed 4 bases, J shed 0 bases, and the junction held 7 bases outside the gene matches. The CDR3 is CASSVGTGRSNYGYTF. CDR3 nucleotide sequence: TGTGCCAGCAGCGTAGGGACAGGGAGATCTAACTATGGCTACACCTTC.

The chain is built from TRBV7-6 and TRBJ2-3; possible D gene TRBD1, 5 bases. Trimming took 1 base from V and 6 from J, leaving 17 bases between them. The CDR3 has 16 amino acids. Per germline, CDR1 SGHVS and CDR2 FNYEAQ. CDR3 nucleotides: TGTGCCAGCAGCTTAGGGGGCAGGGTACATACTGATACGCAGTATTTT. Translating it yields CASSLGGRVHTDTQYF.

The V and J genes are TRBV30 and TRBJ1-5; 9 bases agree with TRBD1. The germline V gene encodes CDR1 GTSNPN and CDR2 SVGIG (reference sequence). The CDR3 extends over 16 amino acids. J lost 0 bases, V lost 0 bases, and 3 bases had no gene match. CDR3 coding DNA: TGTGCCTGGAGTGTGGGGACAGGGAGTAGCAATCAGCCCCAGCATTTT. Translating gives CAWSVGTGSSNQPQHF.

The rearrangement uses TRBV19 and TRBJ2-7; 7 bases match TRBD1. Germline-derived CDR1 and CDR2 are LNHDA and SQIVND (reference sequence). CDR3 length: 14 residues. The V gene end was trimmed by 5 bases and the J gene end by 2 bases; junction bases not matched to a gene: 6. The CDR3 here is CASSSDRDTYEQYF. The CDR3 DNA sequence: TGTGCCAGTAGTTCCGACAGGGATACCTACGAGCAGTACTTC.

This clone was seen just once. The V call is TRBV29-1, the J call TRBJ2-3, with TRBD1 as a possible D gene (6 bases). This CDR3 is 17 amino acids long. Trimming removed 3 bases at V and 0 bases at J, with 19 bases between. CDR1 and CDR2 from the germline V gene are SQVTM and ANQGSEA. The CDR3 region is CSVDLGDRLTSTDTQYF. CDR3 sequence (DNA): TGCAGCGTTGATTTAGGTGACAGGCTAACTAGCACAGATACGCAGTATTTT.

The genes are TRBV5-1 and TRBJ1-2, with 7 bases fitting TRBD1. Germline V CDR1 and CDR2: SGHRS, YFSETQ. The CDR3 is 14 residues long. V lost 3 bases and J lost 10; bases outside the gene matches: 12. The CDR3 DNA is TGCGCCAGCAGCTATAAGGGGGCTGGGGTTGACTACACCTTC. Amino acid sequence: CASSYKGAGVDYTF. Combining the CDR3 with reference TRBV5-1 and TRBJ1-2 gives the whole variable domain KAGVTQTPRYLIKTRGQQVTLSCSPISGHRSVSWYQQTPGQGLQFLFEYFSETQRNKGNFPGRFSGRQFSNSRSEMNVSTLELGDSALYLCASSYKGAGVDYTFGSGTRLTVV.

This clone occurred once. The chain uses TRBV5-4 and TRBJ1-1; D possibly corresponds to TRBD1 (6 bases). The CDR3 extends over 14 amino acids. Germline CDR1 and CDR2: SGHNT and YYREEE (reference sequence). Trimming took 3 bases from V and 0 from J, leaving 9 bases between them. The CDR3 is CASSSQGMNTEAFF. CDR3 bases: TGTGCCAGCAGCTCCCAGGGGATGAACACTGAAGCTTTCTTT.

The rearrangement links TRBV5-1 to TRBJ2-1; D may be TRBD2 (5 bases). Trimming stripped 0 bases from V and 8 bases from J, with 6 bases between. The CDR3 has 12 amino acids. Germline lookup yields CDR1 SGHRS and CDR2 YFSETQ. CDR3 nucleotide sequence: TGCGCCAGCAGCTTGGGAGGGTATGAGCAGTTCTTC. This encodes CASSLGGYEQFF. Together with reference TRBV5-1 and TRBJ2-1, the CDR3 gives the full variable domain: KAGVTQTPRYLIKTRGQQVTLSCSPISGHRSVSWYQQTPGQGLQFLFEYFSETQRNKGNFPGRFSGRQFSNSRSEMNVSTLELGDSALYLCASSLGGYEQFFGPGTRLTVL.

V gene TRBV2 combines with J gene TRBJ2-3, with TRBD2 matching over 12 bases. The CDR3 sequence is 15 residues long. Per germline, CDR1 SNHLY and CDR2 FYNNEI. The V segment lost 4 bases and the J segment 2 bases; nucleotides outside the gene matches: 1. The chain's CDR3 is CASSGTSGDTDTQYF. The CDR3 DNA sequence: TGTGCCAGCAGTGGGACTAGCGGGGACACAGATACGCAGTATTTT.

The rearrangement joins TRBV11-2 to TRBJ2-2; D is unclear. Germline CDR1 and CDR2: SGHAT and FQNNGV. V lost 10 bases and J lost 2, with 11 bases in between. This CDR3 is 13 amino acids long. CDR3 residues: CATGASNTGELFF. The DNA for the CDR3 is TGTGCCACCGGAGCCAGCAACACCGGGGAGCTGTTTTTT.